Listed below are T cell receptor beta chains from one sample, sequenced in a study of blood T cell repertoires in COVID-19. This table comes from immunoSEQ multiplex PCR, and its TCRdb copy is limited to in-frame clones, with some not included. Of 150,000 to 250,000 clones in the sample, roughly 94% were seen once. The sample was peripheral blood. The receptors originated from a man aged 25-45 years with COVID-19, enrolled during active disease. Both conserved end residues are part of each CDR3. The order of the fields is clone size, V gene, J gene, CDR3 length, D gene, CDR3 DNA, CDR3 protein. A D gene is named only where the DNA matches it firmly. Some rows have no size entry. The others give once, few or many, or a class for an expanded clone.

clone size: -
V gene: TRBV2
J gene: TRBJ1-5
CDR3 length: 14
D gene: -
CDR3 DNA: TGTGCCAGCAGTGAGGAAGAGGCAGGGTCGCCCCAGCATTTT
CDR3 protein: CASSEEEAGSPQHF

clone size: -
V gene: TRBV5-6
J gene: TRBJ2-4
CDR3 length: 17
D gene: -
CDR3 DNA: TGTGCCAGCAGCTTGGCCGCGGGTTACCGAGCCAAAAACATTCAGTACTTC
CDR3 protein: CASSLAAGYRAKNIQYF

clone size: -
V gene: TRBV7-2
J gene: TRBJ1-2
CDR3 length: 12
D gene: -
CDR3 DNA: TGTGCCAGCAGCTTAGCTACATATGGCTACACCTTC
CDR3 protein: CASSLATYGYTF

clone size: -
V gene: TRBV5-1
J gene: TRBJ1-2
CDR3 length: 12
D gene: -
CDR3 DNA: TGCGCCAGCAGCTTAAACAGGGACAGCTACACCTTC
CDR3 protein: CASSLNRDSYTF

clone size: -
V gene: TRBV27
J gene: TRBJ2-7
CDR3 length: 14
D gene: TRBD2
CDR3 DNA: TGTGCCAGCAGTATCACTAGCGGGGGCGACGAGCAGTACTTC
CDR3 protein: CASSITSGGDEQYF

clone size: -
V gene: TRBV5-1
J gene: TRBJ2-1
CDR3 length: 15
D gene: TRBD2
CDR3 DNA: TGCGCCAGCAGCTCGGGACTAGCCACCGGAGATGAGCAGTTCTTC
CDR3 protein: CASSSGLATGDEQFF

clone size: -
V gene: TRBV4-1
J gene: TRBJ2-5
CDR3 length: 14
D gene: -
CDR3 DNA: TGCGCCAGCAGCCAAGGAGCGAGCGCGGCGACCCAGTACTTC
CDR3 protein: CASSQGASAATQYF

clone size: once
V gene: TRBV19
J gene: TRBJ1-2
CDR3 length: 13
D gene: TRBD1
CDR3 DNA: TGTGCCAGTAGTATCGGGACAGCCTATGGCTACACCTTC
CDR3 protein: CASSIGTAYGYTF

clone size: -
V gene: TRBV24-1
J gene: TRBJ2-3
CDR3 length: 17
D gene: -
CDR3 DNA: TGTGCCACCAGTGACTCACACGGATTAGCTAGCACAGATACGCAGTATTTT
CDR3 protein: CATSDSHGLASTDTQYF

clone size: -
V gene: TRBV19
J gene: TRBJ1-6
CDR3 length: 13
D gene: -
CDR3 DNA: TGTGCCAGTAGTATAGGCCAACAATCACCCCTCCACTTT
CDR3 protein: CASSIGQQSPLHF

clone size: once
V gene: TRBV5-1
J gene: TRBJ2-1
CDR3 length: 14
D gene: TRBD1
CDR3 DNA: TGCGCCAGCAGGGTACAGGGGGCCTACAATGAGCAGTTCTTC
CDR3 protein: CASRVQGAYNEQFF

clone size: -
V gene: TRBV10-3
J gene: TRBJ1-1
CDR3 length: 15
D gene: TRBD1
CDR3 DNA: TGTGCCATCAGTGAGCAACAGGGGGCGTACACTGAAGCTTTCTTT
CDR3 protein: CAISEQQGAYTEAFF

clone size: -
V gene: TRBV6-5
J gene: TRBJ2-7
CDR3 length: 15
D gene: -
CDR3 DNA: TGTGCCAGCAGTCCCGGCCCAGGGAATTCCTACGAGCAGTACTTC
CDR3 protein: CASSPGPGNSYEQYF

clone size: once
V gene: TRBV11-2
J gene: TRBJ1-3
CDR3 length: 12
D gene: -
CDR3 DNA: TGTGCCAGCAGCTTCAATGGAAACACCATATATTTT
CDR3 protein: CASSFNGNTIYF

clone size: -
V gene: TRBV5-1
J gene: TRBJ1-2
CDR3 length: 14
D gene: TRBD1
CDR3 DNA: TGCGCCAGCAGCCCCCCGGGACAGAGCTATGGCTACACCTTC
CDR3 protein: CASSPPGQSYGYTF

clone size: -
V gene: TRBV12-3/TRBV12-4
J gene: TRBJ1-1
CDR3 length: 13
D gene: -
CDR3 DNA: TGTGCCAGCACCGTGACAGCGAACACTGAAGCTTTCTTT
CDR3 protein: CASTVTANTEAFF

clone size: -
V gene: TRBV5-4
J gene: TRBJ1-6
CDR3 length: 15
D gene: TRBD1
CDR3 DNA: TGTGCCAGCAGCTTGGTGGGACAGAGGAATTCACCCCTCCACTTT
CDR3 protein: CASSLVGQRNSPLHF

clone size: once
V gene: TRBV18
J gene: TRBJ1-1
CDR3 length: 12
D gene: -
CDR3 DNA: TGTGCCAGCTCACAACAGGACAGTGAAGCTTTCTTT
CDR3 protein: CASSQQDSEAFF

clone size: once
V gene: TRBV5-4
J gene: TRBJ1-6
CDR3 length: 16
D gene: -
CDR3 DNA: TGTGCCAGCAGCTTGGGGGGTGGGACAAGTTATTCACCCCTCCACTTT
CDR3 protein: CASSLGGGTSYSPLHF

clone size: -
V gene: TRBV6-6
J gene: TRBJ1-1
CDR3 length: 15
D gene: -
CDR3 DNA: TGTGCCAGCACCTCGGGTGGTGGTGCTTACACTGAAGCTTTCTTT
CDR3 protein: CASTSGGGAYTEAFF

clone size: -
V gene: TRBV19
J gene: TRBJ1-2
CDR3 length: 12
D gene: -
CDR3 DNA: TGTGCCAGTATAGGCGGAAACTATGGCTACACCTTC
CDR3 protein: CASIGGNYGYTF

clone size: few
V gene: TRBV6-6
J gene: TRBJ1-2
CDR3 length: 15
D gene: TRBD1
CDR3 DNA: TGTGCCAGCAGTTACGGACAGGGGGCGGGCGATGGCTACACCTTC
CDR3 protein: CASSYGQGAGDGYTF

clone size: -
V gene: TRBV6-5
J gene: TRBJ1-2
CDR3 length: 14
D gene: TRBD1
CDR3 DNA: TGTGCCAGCGGATCCAGGGGGCAGCTCTATGGCTACACCTTC
CDR3 protein: CASGSRGQLYGYTF